This record looks at one T cell receptor beta chain sequence and its context. The target antigen is unknown. The sample originates from a study of cytomegalovirus exposure and HLA in healthy donors. Study outcomes and limitations: Among immune exposure information, only CMV serostatus was available. Some 16,000 TCR beta sequences were associated with HLA alleles at 0.05 false discovery rate in a later analysis. In a later analysis, TCR beta V- and J-gene trimming showed a link to a missense DCLRE1C variant. Through in vitro validation, three CMV-associated chains were shown to be specific for CMV antigens.

The V end lost 2 bases, the J end lost 6 bases, and 8 bases lay between the germline ends. Germline assignment: CDR1 MNHEY and CDR2 SVGAGI. The CDR3 is made up of 13 amino acids. In the PCR, 60 Vbeta and 13 Jbeta primers were used. Method: immunoSEQ multiplex PCR; TCRdb's copy keeps in-frame clones and lacks some. The data hold around 210,000 clones, with over 75% observed a single time. Sequenced material: PBMCs. The TCR sequence derives from a boy aged 5-17 years in good health and CMV-seronegative. The J gene is TRBJ1-5, the V gene TRBV6-5; no clear D gene. The CDR3 DNA sequence: TGTGCCAGCAGTTACGATTCCGGTCAGCCCCAGCATTTT. Translating gives CASSYDSGQPQHF.